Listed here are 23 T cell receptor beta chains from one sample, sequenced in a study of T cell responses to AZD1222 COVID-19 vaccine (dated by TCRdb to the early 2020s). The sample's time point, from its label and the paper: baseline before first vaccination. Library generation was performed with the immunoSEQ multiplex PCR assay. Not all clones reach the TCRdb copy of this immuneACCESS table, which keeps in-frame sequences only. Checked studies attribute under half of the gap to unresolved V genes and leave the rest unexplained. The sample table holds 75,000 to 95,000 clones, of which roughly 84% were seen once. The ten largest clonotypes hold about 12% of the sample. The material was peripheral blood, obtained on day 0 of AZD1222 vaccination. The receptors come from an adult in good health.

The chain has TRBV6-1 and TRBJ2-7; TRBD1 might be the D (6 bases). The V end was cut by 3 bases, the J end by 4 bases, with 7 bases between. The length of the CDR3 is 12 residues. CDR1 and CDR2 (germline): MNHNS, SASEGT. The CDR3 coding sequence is TGTGCCAGCAGTGAGACAGGATACGAGCAGTACTTC. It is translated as CASSETGYEQYF.

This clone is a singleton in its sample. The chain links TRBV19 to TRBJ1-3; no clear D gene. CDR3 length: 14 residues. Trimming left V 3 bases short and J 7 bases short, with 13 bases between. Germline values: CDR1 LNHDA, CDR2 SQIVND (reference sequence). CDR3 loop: CASSIEPVRNTIYF. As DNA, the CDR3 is TGTGCCAGTAGTATTGAGCCGGTTCGGAACACCATATATTTT.

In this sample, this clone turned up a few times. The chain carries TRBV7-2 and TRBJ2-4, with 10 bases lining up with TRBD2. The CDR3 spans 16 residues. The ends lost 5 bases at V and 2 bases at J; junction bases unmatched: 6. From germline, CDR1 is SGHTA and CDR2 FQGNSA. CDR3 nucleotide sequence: TGTGCCAGCAGCGCGGGACTAGCGACATCCAAAAACATTCAGTACTTC. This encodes CASSAGLATSKNIQYF.

The CDR3: CASSELLRAPRGNTEAFF. The CDR3 bases are TGCGCCAGCAGTGAGCTGCTCCGGGCCCCCAGAGGGAACACTGAAGCTTTCTTT. The chain combines TRBV10-1 with TRBJ1-1, with D unclear. Trimming took 2 bases from V and 1 from J, leaving 20 bases between them. CDR3 length: 18 residues. CDR1 and CDR2 from the germline V gene are WNHNN and SYGVQD (reference sequence).

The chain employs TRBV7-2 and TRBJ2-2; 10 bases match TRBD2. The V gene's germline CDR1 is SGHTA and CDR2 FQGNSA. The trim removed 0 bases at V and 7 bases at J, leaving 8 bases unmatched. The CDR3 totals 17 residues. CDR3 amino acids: CASSLAGQRGGGGELFF. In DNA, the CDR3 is TGTGCCAGCAGCTTAGCGGGCCAGCGGGGGGGAGGCGGGGAGCTGTTTTTT.

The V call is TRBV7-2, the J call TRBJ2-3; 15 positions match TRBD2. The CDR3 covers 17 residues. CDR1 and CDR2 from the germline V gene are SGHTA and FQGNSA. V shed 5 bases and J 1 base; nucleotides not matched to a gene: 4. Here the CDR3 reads CASSRTSGGAGTDTQYF. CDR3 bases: TGTGCCAGCAGCCGGACTAGCGGGGGGGCCGGCACAGATACGCAGTATTTT.

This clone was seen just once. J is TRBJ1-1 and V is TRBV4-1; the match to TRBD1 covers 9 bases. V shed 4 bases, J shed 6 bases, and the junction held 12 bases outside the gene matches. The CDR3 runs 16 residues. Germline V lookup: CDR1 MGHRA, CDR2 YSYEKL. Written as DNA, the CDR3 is TGCGCCAGCAGCCGAGATTACCAGACAGGGGGAGCTGAAGCTTTCTTT. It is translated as CASSRDYQTGGAEAFF.

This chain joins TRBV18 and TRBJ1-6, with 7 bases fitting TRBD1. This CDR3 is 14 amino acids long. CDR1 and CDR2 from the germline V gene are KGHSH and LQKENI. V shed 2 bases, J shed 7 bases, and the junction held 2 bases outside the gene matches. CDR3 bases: TGTGCCAGCTCACCAGACAGGGACAATTCACCCCTCCACTTT. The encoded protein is CASSPDRDNSPLHF. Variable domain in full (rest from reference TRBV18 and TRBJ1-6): NAGVMQNPRHLVRRRGQEARLRCSPMKGHSHVYWYRQLPEEGLKFMVYLQKENIIDESGMPKERFSAEFPKEGPSILRIQQVVRGDSAAYFCASSPDRDNSPLHFGNGTRLTVT.

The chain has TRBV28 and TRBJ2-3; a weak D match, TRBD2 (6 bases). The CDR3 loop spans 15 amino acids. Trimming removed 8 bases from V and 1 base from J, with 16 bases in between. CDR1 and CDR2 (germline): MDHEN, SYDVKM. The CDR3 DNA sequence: TGTGCCAGCCATCGGGGGATTCAGCGCACAGATACGCAGTATTTT. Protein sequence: CASHRGIQRTDTQYF.

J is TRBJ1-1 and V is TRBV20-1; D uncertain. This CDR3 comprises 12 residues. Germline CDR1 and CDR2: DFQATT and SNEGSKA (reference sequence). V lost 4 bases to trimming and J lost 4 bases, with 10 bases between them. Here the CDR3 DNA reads TGCAGTGCTACTGAGAGCGGCACTGAAGCTTTCTTT. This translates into CSATESGTEAFF.

CDR3 nucleotides: TGTGCCACCAGCAGAGGCCCAGCGTCGACCTCTGGAAACACCATATATTTT. Residues: CATSRGPASTSGNTIYF. The chain joins TRBV15 to TRBJ1-3; D unresolved. CDR3 size: 17 residues. V was clipped by 1 base and J by 0 bases, with 13 bases between them. CDR1 and CDR2 (germline): LNHNV, YYDKDF (reference sequence).

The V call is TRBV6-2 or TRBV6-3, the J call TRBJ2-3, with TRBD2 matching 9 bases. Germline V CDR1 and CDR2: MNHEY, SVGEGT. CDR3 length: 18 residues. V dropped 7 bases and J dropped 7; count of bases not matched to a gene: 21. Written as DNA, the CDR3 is TGTGCCAGCACCCCTTTATGGGGCGGGGGGGCCACCCCGAATACGCAGTATTTT. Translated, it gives CASTPLWGGGATPNTQYF.

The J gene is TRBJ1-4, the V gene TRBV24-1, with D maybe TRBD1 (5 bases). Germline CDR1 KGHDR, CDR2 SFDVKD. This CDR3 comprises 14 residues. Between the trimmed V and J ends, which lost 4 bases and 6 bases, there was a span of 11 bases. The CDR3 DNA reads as TGTGCCACCAGTGACGGCAGGGAGCATGAAAAACTGTTTTTT. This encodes CATSDGREHEKLFF.

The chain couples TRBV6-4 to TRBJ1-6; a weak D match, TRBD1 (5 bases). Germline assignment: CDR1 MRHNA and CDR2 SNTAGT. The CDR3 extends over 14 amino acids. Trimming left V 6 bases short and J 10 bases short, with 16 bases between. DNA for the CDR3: TGTGCCAGCAGCGGGGGGTGGGGATCATCACCCCTCCACTTT. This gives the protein CASSGGWGSSPLHF.

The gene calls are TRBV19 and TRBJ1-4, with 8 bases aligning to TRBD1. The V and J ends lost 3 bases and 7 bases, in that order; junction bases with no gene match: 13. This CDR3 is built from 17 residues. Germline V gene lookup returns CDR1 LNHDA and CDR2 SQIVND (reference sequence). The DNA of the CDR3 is TGTGCCAGTAGTATGATCCAGGGGGCTTTGATGGGTGAAAAACTGTTTTTT. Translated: CASSMIQGALMGEKLFF.

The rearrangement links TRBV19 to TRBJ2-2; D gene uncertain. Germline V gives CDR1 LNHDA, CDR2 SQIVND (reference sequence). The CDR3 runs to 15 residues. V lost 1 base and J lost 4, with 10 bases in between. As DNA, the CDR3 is TGTGCCAGTAGTATAGGGTGGGGATTCACCGGGGAGCTGTTTTTT. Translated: CASSIGWGFTGELFF.

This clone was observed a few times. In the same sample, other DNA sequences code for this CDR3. The DNA of the CDR3 is TGTGCCAGCAGCCAAGTGAGCGGGGGGGCCACAGATACGCAGTATTTT. Translated: CASSQVSGGATDTQYF. The chain recombines TRBV3-1 (or the pseudogene TRBV3-2) with TRBJ2-3, with 10 positions matching TRBD2. V shed 1 base and J 2 bases; nucleotides not matched to a gene: 3. CDR1 LGHDT and CDR2 YNNKEL come from the germline V gene (reference sequence). The CDR3 loop spans 16 amino acids.

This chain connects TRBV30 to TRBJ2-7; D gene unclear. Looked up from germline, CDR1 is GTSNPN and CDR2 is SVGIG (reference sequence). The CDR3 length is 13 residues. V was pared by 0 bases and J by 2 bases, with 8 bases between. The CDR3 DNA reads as TGTGCCTGGAGTGTACGTGAAGCCTACGAGCAGTACTTC. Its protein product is CAWSVREAYEQYF.

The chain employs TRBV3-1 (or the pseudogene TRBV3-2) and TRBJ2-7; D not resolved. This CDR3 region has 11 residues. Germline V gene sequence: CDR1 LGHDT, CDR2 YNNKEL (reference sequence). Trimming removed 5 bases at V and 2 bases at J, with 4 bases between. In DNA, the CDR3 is TGTGCCAGCAGCGCCCCCTACGAGCAGTACTTC. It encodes CASSAPYEQYF.

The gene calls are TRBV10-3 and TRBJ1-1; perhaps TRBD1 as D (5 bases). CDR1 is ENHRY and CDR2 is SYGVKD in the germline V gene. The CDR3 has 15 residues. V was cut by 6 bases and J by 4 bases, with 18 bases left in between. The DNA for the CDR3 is TGTGCCATCAGGGGGAGGATGGGACCGGCCACTGAAGCTTTCTTT. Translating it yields CAIRGRMGPATEAFF.

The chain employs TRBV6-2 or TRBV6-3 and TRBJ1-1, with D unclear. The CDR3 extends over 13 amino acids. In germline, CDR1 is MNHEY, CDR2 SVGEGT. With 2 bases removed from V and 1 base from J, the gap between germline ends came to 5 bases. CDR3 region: CASSYRRNTEAFF. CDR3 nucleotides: TGTGCCAGCAGTTACCGAAGGAACACTGAAGCTTTCTTT.

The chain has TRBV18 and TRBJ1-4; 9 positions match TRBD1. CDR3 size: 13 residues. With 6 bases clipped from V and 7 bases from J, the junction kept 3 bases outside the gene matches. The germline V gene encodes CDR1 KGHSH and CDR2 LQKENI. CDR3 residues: CASSRDRVEKLFF. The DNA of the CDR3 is TGTGCCAGCTCCCGGGACAGGGTTGAAAAACTGTTTTTT.

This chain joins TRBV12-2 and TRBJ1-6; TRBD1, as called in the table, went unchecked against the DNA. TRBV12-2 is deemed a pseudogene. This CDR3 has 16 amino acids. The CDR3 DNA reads TGTGCAAGTCGCTTAGCGCATCGACAGGGCAACTCACCCCTCCACTTT. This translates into CASRLAHRQGNSPLHF.